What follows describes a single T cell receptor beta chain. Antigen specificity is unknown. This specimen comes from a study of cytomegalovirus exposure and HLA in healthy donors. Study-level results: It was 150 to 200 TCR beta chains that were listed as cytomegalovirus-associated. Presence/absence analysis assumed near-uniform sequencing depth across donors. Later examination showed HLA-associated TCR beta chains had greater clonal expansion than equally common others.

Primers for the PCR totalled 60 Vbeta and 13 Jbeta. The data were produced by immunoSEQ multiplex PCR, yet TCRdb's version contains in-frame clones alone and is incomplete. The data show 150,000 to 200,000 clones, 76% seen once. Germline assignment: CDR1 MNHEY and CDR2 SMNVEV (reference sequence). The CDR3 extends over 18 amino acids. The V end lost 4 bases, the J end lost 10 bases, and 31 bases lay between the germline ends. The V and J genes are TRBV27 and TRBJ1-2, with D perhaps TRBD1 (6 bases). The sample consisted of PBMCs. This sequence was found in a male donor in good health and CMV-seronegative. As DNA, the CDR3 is TGTGCCAGCAGTTCCCGGCCCGGGCACGGGGGGCAAGCGGATGTCTACACCTTC. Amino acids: CASSSRPGHGGQADVYTF.